These T cell receptor beta chains were read from a single sample in a study of OX40 agonist ivuxolimab in advanced cancers. TCRdb keeps only in-frame clones here, not all; method: immunoSEQ multiplex PCR. The sample consists of 80,000 or so clones, approximately 95% of them appearing once. Sequences were derived from CD4+ or CD8+ T cells sorted from blood, sampled in a trial of the OX40 agonist ivuxolimab. The receptor source for this set is an adult with an advanced solid tumor such as melanoma, head and neck, liver or kidney cancer. The CDR3 runs from the conserved cysteine through the conserved F or W. Fields, in order: J gene, V gene, CDR3 length, clone size, D gene, CDR3 DNA, CDR3 protein. D genes are given only for firm matches. Clone size is given for some rows only: seen once, a few or many times, or a class if the clone is expanded.

>TRBJ2-2|TRBV5-4|15|-|TRBD2
TGTGCCAGCAGTATGCGGGGGGGGCGGACCGGGGAGCTGTTTTTT
CASSMRGGRTGELFF
>TRBJ2-3|TRBV5-3|19|-|-
TGTGCCAGAAGCGGCGGGGAGCTACTCATAGAAGACCAAACAGATACGCAGTATTTT
CARSGGELLIEDQTDTQYF
>TRBJ1-4|TRBV5-1|15|-|-
TGCGCCAGCAGCTTGAACCGGGGGATTAATGAAAAACTGTTTTTT
CASSLNRGINEKLFF
>TRBJ1-1|TRBV5-1|14|-|TRBD1
TGCGCCAGCAGTTCGGACAGGGGGAATACTGAAGCTTTCTTT
CASSSDRGNTEAFF
>TRBJ1-2|TRBV28|12|-|-
TGTGCCAGCAGTCTCAATAACTATGGCTACACCTTC
CASSLNNYGYTF
>TRBJ2-3|TRBV19|13|-|-
TGTGCCAGTTTGCGCTCTAGCACAGATACGCAGTATTTT
CASLRSSTDTQYF
>TRBJ2-7|TRBV28|13|-|-
TGTGCCAGCAGCCCCCGCTTTTACTACGAGCAGTACTTC
CASSPRFYYEQYF
>TRBJ2-7|TRBV7-9|14|-|-
TGTGCCAGCAGCTTTGGGGGCGAAACCTACGAGCAGTACTTC
CASSFGGETYEQYF
>TRBJ1-1|TRBV7-3|15|-|-
TGTGCCAGCAGCTTAAAGGGGACCCCTCTCACTGAAGCTTTCTTT
CASSLKGTPLTEAFF
>TRBJ2-3|TRBV7-2|16|-|-
TGTGCCAGCAGCTTATTTGGGCGGGGAGTCACAGATACGCAGTATTTT
CASSLFGRGVTDTQYF
>TRBJ2-7|TRBV5-6|14|-|TRBD2
TGTGCCAGCAGCTTGGGACTAGCGTACTACGAGCAGTACTTC
CASSLGLAYYEQYF
>TRBJ2-1|TRBV15|15|-|TRBD2
TGTGCCACAAGACCGGGACTAGCGGGAGATCGGGAGCAGTTCTTC
CATRPGLAGDREQFF
>TRBJ2-3|TRBV7-9|17|once|TRBD2
TGTGCCAGCAGCTTAGTTCCAGCGGGAGGGATTCCAGATACGCAGTATTTT
CASSLVPAGGIPDTQYF
>TRBJ1-1|TRBV4-1|14|-|-
TGCGCCAGCAGCCGGTTAACTGCGAACACTGAAGCTTTCTTT
CASSRLTANTEAFF
>TRBJ2-5|TRBV9|13|once|-
TGTGCCAGCAGCGTAGCGGTTAGCACCTCCCAGTACTTC
CASSVAVSTSQYF
>TRBJ2-1|TRBV7-9|16|-|TRBD2
TGTGCCAGCAGCCAAAACCCGGGACTAGTTGTCGATGAGCAGTTCTTC
CASSQNPGLVVDEQFF
>TRBJ1-2|TRBV28|13|-|-
TGTGCCAGCAGTTTACCCGGTAACTATGGCTACACCTTC
CASSLPGNYGYTF
>TRBJ2-3|TRBV18|15|-|TRBD1
TGTGCCAGCTCCCCCGGGACAGGGACATCGGATACGCAGTATTTT
CASSPGTGTSDTQYF
>TRBJ1-1|TRBV5-1|13|few|-
TGCGCCAGCACCCCGAGGGAAGGGAATGAAGCTTTCTTT
CASTPREGNEAFF
>TRBJ1-2|TRBV5-1|15|-|TRBD1
TGCGCCAGCAGCGCGGGACAGCCAAACGGCTATGGCTACACCTTC
CASSAGQPNGYGYTF
>TRBJ1-2|TRBV27|17|-|-
TGTGCCAGCAGTTTATCCGACTTTACAGGGAAAGCAGGTGGCTACACCTTC
CASSLSDFTGKAGGYTF
>TRBJ2-3|TRBV19|14|-|TRBD2
TGTGCCAGTGGGAGGGTGGCTGGCACAGATACGCAGTATTTT
CASGRVAGTDTQYF
>TRBJ2-7|TRBV28|11|-|-
TGTGCCAGCAGTTCTCGCAACGAGCAGTACTTC
CASSSRNEQYF
>TRBJ2-1|TRBV18|15|-|-
TGTGCCAGCTCTATCGGGCCTAGCTCCTACAATGAGCAGTTCTTC
CASSIGPSSYNEQFF
>TRBJ2-5|TRBV5-1|14|-|TRBD2
TGCGCCAGCAGCTTGTGGGGGGGAGGAGAGACCCAGTACTTC
CASSLWGGGETQYF
>TRBJ1-1|TRBV5-1|15|-|-
TGCGCCAGCAGCCCCCCGGGACTCCTGAACACTGAAGCTTTCTTT
CASSPPGLLNTEAFF
>TRBJ2-3|TRBV28|14|-|-
TGTGCCAGCAGTGTTCAGGGAGGCACAGATACGCAGTATTTT
CASSVQGGTDTQYF
>TRBJ2-1|TRBV6-5|15|-|-
TGTGCCAGCGGTACACGATACTCCTCCTACAATGAGCAGTTCTTC
CASGTRYSSYNEQFF
>TRBJ2-7|TRBV21-1|14|-|-
TGTGCCAGCAGCTATCGACAGGGGGGCTACGAGCAGTACTTC
CASSYRQGGYEQYF
>TRBJ2-7|TRBV28|14|-|-
TGTGCCAGCAGTTTAGGGCCCCCCTCCTACGAGCAGTACTTC
CASSLGPPSYEQYF
>TRBJ2-2|TRBV2|13|-|-
TGTGCCAGCCGAGCCGAATTCACCGGGGAGCTGTTTTTT
CASRAEFTGELFF
>TRBJ2-1|TRBV5-8|17|-|TRBD2
TGTGCCAGCAGCTTGGGACTAGCGGGGGGGCTTTACAATGAGCAGTTCTTC
CASSLGLAGGLYNEQFF
>TRBJ1-4|TRBV18|16|once|-
TGTGCCAGCTCCCCAACGGATCCCGGGACTAATGAAAAACTGTTTTTT
CASSPTDPGTNEKLFF
>TRBJ1-5|TRBV6-6|14|-|-
TGTGCCAGCAGAGAAAGACAGTACAATCAGCCCCAGCATTTT
CASRERQYNQPQHF
>TRBJ2-7|TRBV13|17|once|TRBD1
TGTGCCAGCAGCTTAGGCAGGGGGTACGGGGACTCCTACGAGCAGTACTTC
CASSLGRGYGDSYEQYF
>TRBJ2-7|TRBV11-1|13|-|-
TGTGCCAGCAGCCTCGACAGATACTACGAGCAGTACTTC
CASSLDRYYEQYF
>TRBJ2-5|TRBV4-3|17|-|-
TGCGCCAGCAGCCAAGAGGGGGGCTTCGGAGAGGGAGAGACCCAGTACTTC
CASSQEGGFGEGETQYF
>TRBJ2-3|TRBV4-1|17|-|-
TGCGCCAGCAGCCAAGATCCGGCGGGACTTAGCACAGATACGCAGTATTTT
CASSQDPAGLSTDTQYF
>TRBJ2-7|TRBV28|11|-|-
TGTGCCAGCAGCACGACAGCTCTGCAGTACTTC
CASSTTALQYF
>TRBJ2-3|TRBV30|14|-|-
TGTGCCTGGAGAGCCGTCAGTAGCACAGATACGCAGTATTTT
CAWRAVSSTDTQYF
>TRBJ1-1|TRBV6-5|13|-|TRBD1
TGTGCCAGCATCACGACAGGGGGCACTGAAGCTTTCTTT
CASITTGGTEAFF
>TRBJ1-6|TRBV19|14|-|-
TGTGCCAGTAGTGACCGGGGCCCGACATCACCCCTCCACTTT
CASSDRGPTSPLHF
>TRBJ2-2|TRBV7-8|16|-|-
TGTGCCAGCAGCGCCTTACAGGGACCGAACACCGGGGAGCTGTTTTTT
CASSALQGPNTGELFF
>TRBJ2-7|TRBV29-1|9|-|-
TGCAGCGTTGTGCACGAGCAGTACTTC
CSVVHEQYF
>TRBJ1-4|TRBV7-9|15|-|-
TGTGCCAGCAGCCCGCGGGGCTCAGGCCTACAGGCGCTGTTTTTT
CASSPRGSGLQALFF
>TRBJ1-3|TRBV6-1|13|-|-
TGTGCCAGCAGTGAAGTGGTGGGAAACACCATATATTTT
CASSEVVGNTIYF
>TRBJ2-7|TRBV7-2|13|-|-
TGTGCCAGCAGCTCGCCGACACTCGTCGAGCAGTACTTC
CASSSPTLVEQYF
>TRBJ2-7|TRBV5-1|15|-|TRBD2
TGCGCCAGCAGCTTGGTGACTAGCGGGAACTACGAGCAGTACTTC
CASSLVTSGNYEQYF
>TRBJ1-1|TRBV29-1|11|-|-
TGCAGCGTTGAAGGACAGGAGGGGGCTTTCTTT
CSVEGQEGAFF
>TRBJ1-2|TRBV16|14|once|TRBD1
TGTGCCAGCAGTAGGGACAGTTCTAACTATGGCTACACCTTC
CASSRDSSNYGYTF
>TRBJ2-2|TRBV19|16|-|-
TGTGCCAGTAGTGTCGCGGACCTAACGAACACCGGGGAGCTGTTTTTT
CASSVADLTNTGELFF
>TRBJ2-7|TRBV5-1|14|-|TRBD2
TGCGCCAGCAGCCTTGTAGCGGGGGCGGACGAGCAGTACTTC
CASSLVAGADEQYF
>TRBJ2-2|TRBV6-5|15|-|TRBD2
TGTGCCAGCAGCCTAGCGGGGGGCTACACCGGGGAGCTGTTTTTT
CASSLAGGYTGELFF
>TRBJ2-2|TRBV20-1|11|-|-
TGCAGTGCAGAGAGGGCCGGGGAGCTGTTTTTT
CSAERAGELFF
>TRBJ1-2|TRBV27|11|-|-
TGTGCCAGCAGCGGTTACTATGGCTACACCTTC
CASSGYYGYTF